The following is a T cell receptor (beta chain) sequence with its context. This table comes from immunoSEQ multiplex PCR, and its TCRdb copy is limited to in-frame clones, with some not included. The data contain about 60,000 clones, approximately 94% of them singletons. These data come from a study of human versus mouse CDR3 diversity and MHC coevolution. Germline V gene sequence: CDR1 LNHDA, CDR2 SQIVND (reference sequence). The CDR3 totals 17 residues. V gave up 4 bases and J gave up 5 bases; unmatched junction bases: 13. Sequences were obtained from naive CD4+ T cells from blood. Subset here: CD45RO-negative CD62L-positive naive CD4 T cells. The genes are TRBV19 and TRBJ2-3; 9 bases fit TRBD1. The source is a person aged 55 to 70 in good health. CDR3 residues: CASSTITGTGIIDTQYF. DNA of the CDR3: TGTGCCAGTAGTACTATCACCGGGACAGGGATTATAGATACGCAGTATTTT.